This TCR beta chain was recovered during a study of cytomegalovirus exposure and HLA in healthy donors. PCR primers comprised 60 Vbeta and 13 Jbeta primers. Clones were read by immunoSEQ multiplex PCR, and TCRdb kept only the in-frame ones, dropping some. The table includes 120,000 to 150,000 clones, over 65% detected once. V gave up 3 bases and J gave up 5 bases, with 19 bases separating them. Germline V lookup: CDR1 SQVTM, CDR2 ANQGSEA. The CDR3 is 16 amino acids. The V gene is TRBV29-1, the J gene TRBJ2-2, with a tentative D call TRBD1 (5 bases). The sequenced material came from PBMCs. The clonotype originates from a man aged 40-55 years in good health and CMV-seropositive. The CDR3 coding sequence is TGCAGCGTTGATAGAATTGATCCAGGGCTGACCGGGGAGCTGTTTTTT. As protein: CSVDRIDPGLTGELFF.